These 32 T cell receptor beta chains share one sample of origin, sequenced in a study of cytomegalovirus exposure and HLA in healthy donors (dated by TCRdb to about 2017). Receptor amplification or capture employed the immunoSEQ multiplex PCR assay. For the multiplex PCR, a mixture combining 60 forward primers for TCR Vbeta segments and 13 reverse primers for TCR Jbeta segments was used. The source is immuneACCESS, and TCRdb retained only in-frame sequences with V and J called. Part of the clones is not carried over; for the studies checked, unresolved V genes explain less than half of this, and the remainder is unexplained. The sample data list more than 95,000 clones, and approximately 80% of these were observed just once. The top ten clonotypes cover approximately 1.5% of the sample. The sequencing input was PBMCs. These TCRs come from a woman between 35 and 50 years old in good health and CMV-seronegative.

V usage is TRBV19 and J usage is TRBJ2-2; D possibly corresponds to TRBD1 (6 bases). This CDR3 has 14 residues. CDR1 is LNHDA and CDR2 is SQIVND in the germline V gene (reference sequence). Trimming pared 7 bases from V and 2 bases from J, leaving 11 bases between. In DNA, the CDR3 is TGTGCCAGTACCTCCGGGACAAACACCGGGGAGCTGTTTTTT. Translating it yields CASTSGTNTGELFF.

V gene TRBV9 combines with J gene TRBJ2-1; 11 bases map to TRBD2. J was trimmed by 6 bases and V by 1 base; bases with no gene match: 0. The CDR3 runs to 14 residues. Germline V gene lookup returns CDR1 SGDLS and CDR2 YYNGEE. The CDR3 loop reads CASSVTSGSNEQFF. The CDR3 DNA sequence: TGTGCCAGCAGCGTAACTAGCGGGAGCAATGAGCAGTTCTTC.

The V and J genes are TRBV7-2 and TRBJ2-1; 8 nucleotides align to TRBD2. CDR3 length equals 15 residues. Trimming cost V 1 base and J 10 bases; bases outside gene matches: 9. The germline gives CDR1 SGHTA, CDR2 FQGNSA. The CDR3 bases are TGTGCCAGCAGCTTAGGGGTTAGCGGGATGATCGAGCAGTTCTTC. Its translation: CASSLGVSGMIEQFF.

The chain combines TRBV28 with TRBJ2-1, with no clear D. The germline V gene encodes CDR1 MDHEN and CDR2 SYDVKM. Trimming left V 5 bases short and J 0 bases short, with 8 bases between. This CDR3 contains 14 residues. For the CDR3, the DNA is TGTGCCAGCAGTCTCGAGAGCTCCTACAATGAGCAGTTCTTC. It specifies CASSLESSYNEQFF. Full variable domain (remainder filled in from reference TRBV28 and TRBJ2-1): DVKVTQSSRYLVKRTGEKVFLECVQDMDHENMFWYRQDPGLGLRLIYFSYDVKMKEKGDIPEGYSVSREKKERFSLILESASTNQTSMYLCASSLESSYNEQFFGPGTRLTVL.

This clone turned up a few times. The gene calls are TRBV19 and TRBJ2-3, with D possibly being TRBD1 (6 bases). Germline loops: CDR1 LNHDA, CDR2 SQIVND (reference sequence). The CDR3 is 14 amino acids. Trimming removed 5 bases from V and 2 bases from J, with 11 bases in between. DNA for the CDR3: TGTGCCAGTAGTCCAGGGGTGTACACAGATACGCAGTATTTT. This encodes CASSPGVYTDTQYF.

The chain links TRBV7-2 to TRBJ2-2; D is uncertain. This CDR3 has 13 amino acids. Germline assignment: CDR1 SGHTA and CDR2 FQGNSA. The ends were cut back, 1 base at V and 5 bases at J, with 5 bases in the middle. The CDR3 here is CASSLGPTGELFF. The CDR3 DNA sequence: TGTGCCAGCAGCTTAGGTCCGACCGGGGAGCTGTTTTTT.

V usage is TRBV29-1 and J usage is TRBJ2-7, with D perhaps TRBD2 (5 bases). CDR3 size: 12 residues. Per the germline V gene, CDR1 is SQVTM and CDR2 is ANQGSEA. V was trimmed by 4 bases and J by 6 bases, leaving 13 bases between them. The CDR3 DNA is TGCAGCGTTGCGGGGTGGGTGGGCGAGCAGTACTTC. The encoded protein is CSVAGWVGEQYF.

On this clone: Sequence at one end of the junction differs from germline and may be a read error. CDR3 amino acids: CSSSLNLGGGGNEQYF. The CDR3 DNA sequence: TGTTCCAGCAGCCTCAACTTAGGAGGAGGGGGCAACGAGCAGTACTTC. V and J are TRBV7-9 and TRBJ2-7, with D perhaps TRBD1 (7 bases). Germline assignment: CDR1 SEHNR and CDR2 FQNEAQ (reference sequence). The CDR3 length is 16 residues.

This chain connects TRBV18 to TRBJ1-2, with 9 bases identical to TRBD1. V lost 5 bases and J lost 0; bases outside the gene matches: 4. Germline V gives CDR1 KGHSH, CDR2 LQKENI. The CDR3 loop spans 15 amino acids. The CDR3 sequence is CASSSTGGSNYGYTF. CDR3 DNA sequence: TGTGCCAGCTCATCAACAGGGGGCTCTAACTATGGCTACACCTTC.

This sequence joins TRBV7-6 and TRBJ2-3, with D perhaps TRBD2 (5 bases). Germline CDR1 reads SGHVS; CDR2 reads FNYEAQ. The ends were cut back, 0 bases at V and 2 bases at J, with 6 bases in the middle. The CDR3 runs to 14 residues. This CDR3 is CASSLAGITDTQYF. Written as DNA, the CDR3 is TGTGCCAGCAGCTTAGCCGGGATCACAGATACGCAGTATTTT. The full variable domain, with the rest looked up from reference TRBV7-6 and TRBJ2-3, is GAGVSQSPRYKVTKRGQDVALRCDPISGHVSLYWYRQALGQGPEFLTYFNYEAQQDKSGLPNDRFSAERPEGSISTLTIQRTEQRDSAMYRCASSLAGITDTQYFGPGTRLTVL.

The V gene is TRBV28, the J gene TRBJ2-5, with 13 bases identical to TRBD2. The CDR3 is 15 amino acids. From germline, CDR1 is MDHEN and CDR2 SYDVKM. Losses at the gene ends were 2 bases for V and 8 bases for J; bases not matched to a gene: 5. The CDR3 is CASSLTSGRAFTQYF. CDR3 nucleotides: TGTGCCAGCAGTTTAACTAGCGGGAGGGCCTTTACCCAGTACTTC.

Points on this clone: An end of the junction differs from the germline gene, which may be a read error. CDR3 in amino acids: CASSESRGQGDGSATNEKLFF. The CDR3 DNA follows: TGCGCCAGCAGCGAGTCCCGTGGACAGGGGGATGGCAGTGCAACTAATGAAAAACTGTTTTTT. The chain uses TRBV10-1 and TRBJ1-4; 10 bases are shared with TRBD1. This CDR3 comprises 21 residues. Germline V gene lookup returns CDR1 WNHNN and CDR2 SYGVQD (reference sequence).

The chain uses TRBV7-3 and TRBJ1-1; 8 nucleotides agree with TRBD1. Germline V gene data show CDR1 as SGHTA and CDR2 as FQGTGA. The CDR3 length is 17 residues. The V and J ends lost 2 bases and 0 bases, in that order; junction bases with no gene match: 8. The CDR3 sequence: CASSLATGANMNTEAFF. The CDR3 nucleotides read TGTGCCAGCAGCTTAGCGACAGGGGCTAATATGAACACTGAAGCTTTCTTT.

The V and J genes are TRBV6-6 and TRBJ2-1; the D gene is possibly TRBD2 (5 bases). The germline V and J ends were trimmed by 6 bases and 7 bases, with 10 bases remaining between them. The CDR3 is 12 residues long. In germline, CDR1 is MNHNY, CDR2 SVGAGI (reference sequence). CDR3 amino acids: CASSLEGNEQFF. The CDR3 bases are TGTGCCAGCAGCCTAGAGGGAAATGAGCAGTTCTTC.

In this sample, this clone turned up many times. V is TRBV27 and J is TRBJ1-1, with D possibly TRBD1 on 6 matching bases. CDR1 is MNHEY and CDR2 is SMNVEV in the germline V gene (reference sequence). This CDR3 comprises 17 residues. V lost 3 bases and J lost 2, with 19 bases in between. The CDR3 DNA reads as TGTGCCAGCAGTTTTGGGATCGAACAGGGTGTAAACACTGAAGCTTTCTTT. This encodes CASSFGIEQGVNTEAFF.

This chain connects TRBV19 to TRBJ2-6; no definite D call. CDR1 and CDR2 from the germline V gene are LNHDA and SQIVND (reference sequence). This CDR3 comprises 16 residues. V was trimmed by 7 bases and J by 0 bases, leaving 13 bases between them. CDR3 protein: CASTPQVSSGANVLTF. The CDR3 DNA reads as TGTGCCAGTACGCCCCAGGTCTCCTCTGGGGCCAACGTCCTGACTTTC. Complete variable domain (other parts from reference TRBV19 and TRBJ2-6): DGGITQSPKYLFRKEGQNVTLSCEQNLNHDAMYWYRQDPGQGLRLIYYSQIVNDFQKGDIAEGYSVSREKKESFPLTVTSAQKNPTAFYLCASTPQVSSGANVLTFGAGSRLTVL.

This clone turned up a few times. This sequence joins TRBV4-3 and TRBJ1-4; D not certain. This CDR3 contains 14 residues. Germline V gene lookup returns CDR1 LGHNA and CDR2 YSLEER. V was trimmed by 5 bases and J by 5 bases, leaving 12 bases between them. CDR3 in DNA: TGCGCCAGCAGCTACAAACATCAGAATGAAAAACTGTTTTTT. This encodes CASSYKHQNEKLFF.

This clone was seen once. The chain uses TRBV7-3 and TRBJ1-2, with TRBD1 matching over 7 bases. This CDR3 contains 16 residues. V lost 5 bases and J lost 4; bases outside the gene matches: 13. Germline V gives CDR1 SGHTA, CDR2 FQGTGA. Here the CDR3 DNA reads TGTGCCAGCAGCCCATTCCCGACAGGGAACGGCTATGGCTACACCTTC. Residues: CASSPFPTGNGYGYTF.

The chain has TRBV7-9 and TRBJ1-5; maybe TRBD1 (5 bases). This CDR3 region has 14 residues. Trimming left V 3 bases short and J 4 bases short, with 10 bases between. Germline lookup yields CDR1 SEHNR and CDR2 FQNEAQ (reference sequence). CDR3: CASSLAGPNQPQHF. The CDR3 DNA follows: TGTGCCAGCAGCTTGGCAGGGCCTAATCAGCCCCAGCATTTT.

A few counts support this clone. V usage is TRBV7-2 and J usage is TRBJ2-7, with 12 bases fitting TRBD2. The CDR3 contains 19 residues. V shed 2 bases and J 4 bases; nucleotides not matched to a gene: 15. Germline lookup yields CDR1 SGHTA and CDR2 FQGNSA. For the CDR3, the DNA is TGTGCCAGCAGCTTAAGGGGGACCCGGACTAGCGGGGTTATTTACGAGCAGTACTTC. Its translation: CASSLRGTRTSGVIYEQYF.

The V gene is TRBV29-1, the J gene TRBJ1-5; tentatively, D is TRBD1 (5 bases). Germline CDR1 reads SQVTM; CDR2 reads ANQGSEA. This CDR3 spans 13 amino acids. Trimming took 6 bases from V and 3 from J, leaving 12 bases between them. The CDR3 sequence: CSVRRGDNQPQHF. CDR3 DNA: TGCAGCGTCCGTAGGGGTGACAATCAGCCCCAGCATTTT.

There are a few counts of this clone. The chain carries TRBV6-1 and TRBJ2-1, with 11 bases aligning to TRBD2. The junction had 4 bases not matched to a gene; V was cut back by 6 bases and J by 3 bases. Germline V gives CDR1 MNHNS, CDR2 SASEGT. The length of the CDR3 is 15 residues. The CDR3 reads CASRVGTSGYNEQFF. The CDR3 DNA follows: TGTGCCAGCAGAGTAGGGACTAGCGGCTACAATGAGCAGTTCTTC.

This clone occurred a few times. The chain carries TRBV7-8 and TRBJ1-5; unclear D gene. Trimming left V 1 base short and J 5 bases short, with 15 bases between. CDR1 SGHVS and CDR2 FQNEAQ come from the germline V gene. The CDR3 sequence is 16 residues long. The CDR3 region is CASSLVEGSADQPQHF. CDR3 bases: TGTGCCAGCAGCTTAGTTGAGGGCTCCGCAGATCAGCCCCAGCATTTT.

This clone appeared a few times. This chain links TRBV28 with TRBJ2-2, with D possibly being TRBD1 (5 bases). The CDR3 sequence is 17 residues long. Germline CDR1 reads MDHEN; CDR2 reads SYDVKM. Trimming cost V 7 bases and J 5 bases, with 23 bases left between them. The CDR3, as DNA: TGTGCCAGCAACATGGGGCCGGAACTCAGACGGACCGGGGAGCTGTTTTTT. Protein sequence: CASNMGPELRRTGELFF.

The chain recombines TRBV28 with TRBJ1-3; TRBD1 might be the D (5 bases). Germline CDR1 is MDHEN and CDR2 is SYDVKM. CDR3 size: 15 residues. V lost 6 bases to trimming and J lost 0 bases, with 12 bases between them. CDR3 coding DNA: TGTGCCAGCAGCGCGGGGCGCAACTCTGGAAACACCATATATTTT. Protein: CASSAGRNSGNTIYF.

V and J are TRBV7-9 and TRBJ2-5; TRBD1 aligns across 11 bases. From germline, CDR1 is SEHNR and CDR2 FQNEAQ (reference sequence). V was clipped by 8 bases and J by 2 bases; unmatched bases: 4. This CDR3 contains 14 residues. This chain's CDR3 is CASSDRGQQETQYF. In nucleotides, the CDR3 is TGTGCCAGCTCGGACAGGGGGCAACAAGAGACCCAGTACTTC.

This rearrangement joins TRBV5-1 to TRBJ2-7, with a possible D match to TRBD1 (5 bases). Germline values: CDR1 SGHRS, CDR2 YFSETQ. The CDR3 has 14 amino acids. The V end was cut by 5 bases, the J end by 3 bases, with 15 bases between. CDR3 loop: CASRPPGIVYEQYF. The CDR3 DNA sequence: TGCGCCAGCAGACCGCCAGGGATTGTCTACGAGCAGTACTTC. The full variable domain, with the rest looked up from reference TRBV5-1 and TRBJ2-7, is KAGVTQTPRYLIKTRGQQVTLSCSPISGHRSVSWYQQTPGQGLQFLFEYFSETQRNKGNFPGRFSGRQFSNSRSEMNVSTLELGDSALYLCASRPPGIVYEQYFGPGTRLTVT.

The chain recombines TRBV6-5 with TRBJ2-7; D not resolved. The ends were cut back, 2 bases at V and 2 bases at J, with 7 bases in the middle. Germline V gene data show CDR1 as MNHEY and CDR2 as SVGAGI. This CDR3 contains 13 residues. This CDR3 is CASSYKRTYEQYF. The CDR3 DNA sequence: TGTGCCAGCAGTTACAAGCGAACCTACGAGCAGTACTTC.

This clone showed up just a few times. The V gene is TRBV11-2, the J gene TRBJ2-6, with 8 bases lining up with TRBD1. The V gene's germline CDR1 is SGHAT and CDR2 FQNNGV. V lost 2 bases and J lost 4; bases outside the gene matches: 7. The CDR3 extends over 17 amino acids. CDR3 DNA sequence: TGTGCCAGCAGCTTACTGGACAGGGTAGGAGGGGCCAACGTCCTGACTTTC. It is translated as CASSLLDRVGGANVLTF.

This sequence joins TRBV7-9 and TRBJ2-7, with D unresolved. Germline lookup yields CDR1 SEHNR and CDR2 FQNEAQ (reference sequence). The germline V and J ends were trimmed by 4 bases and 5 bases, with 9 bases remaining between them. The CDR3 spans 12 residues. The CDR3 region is CASSSVINEQYF. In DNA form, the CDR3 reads TGTGCCAGCAGCTCGGTCATTAACGAGCAGTACTTC. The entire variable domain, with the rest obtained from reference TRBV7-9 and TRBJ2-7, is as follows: DTGVSQNPRHKITKRGQNVTFRCDPISEHNRLYWYRQTLGQGPEFLTYFQNEAQLEKSRLLSDRFSAERPKGSFSTLEIQRTEQGDSAMYLCASSSVINEQYFGPGTRLTVT.

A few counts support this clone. The CDR3: CASSLALRAGGGNQPQHF. For the CDR3, the DNA is TGTGCCAGCAGCTTAGCGCTACGAGCAGGGGGCGGAAATCAGCCCCAGCATTTT. This chain connects TRBV7-8 to TRBJ1-5, with 8 bases lining up with TRBD1. V lost 0 bases to trimming and J lost 4 bases; unmatched junction nucleotides: 11. CDR1 SGHVS and CDR2 FQNEAQ come from the germline V gene. The CDR3 consists of 18 residues.

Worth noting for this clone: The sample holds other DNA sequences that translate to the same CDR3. CDR3 sequence reads: CASSLVGTGGYGYTF. As DNA, the CDR3 is TGCGCCAGCAGCTTGGTTGGGACAGGGGGGTATGGCTACACCTTC. V and J are TRBV5-1 and TRBJ1-2, with 11 bases fitting TRBD1. J was trimmed by 5 bases and V by 0 bases; bases with no gene match: 3. Germline CDR1 reads SGHRS; CDR2 reads YFSETQ. CDR3 size: 15 residues.